The 19 T cell receptor beta chains below all came from one sample that was sequenced in a study of shared clonotypes between healthy human individuals. Sequencing was performed with immunoSEQ multiplex PCR; in TCRdb, only in-frame clones are kept and a portion is missing. Of about 2.1 million clones in the sample, about 94% were seen once. Positive CCR7 selection of CD45RO-negative cells yielded the naive CD8 cells, and terminally differentiated effector memory CD45RA+ cells were excluded. What was sequenced was naive CD8+ T cells from PBMCs. Receptors were obtained from a man between 18 and 29 years old in good health. Some clones in this sample may be carry-over from other donors' samples.

This clone was recorded once. The chain uses TRBV4-3 and TRBJ2-1, with TRBD2 as a possible D gene (7 bases). V gave up 1 base and J gave up 11 bases, with 18 bases separating them. Germline lookup yields CDR1 LGHNA and CDR2 YSLEER. The CDR3 is made up of 15 amino acids. DNA of the CDR3: TGCGCCAGCAGCCAAGTGAGGGGGGGAGGGCTTCAGCAGTTCTTC. Encoded protein: CASSQVRGGGLQQFF.

This rearrangement joins TRBV9 to TRBJ2-3; no firm D call. Trimming left V 0 bases short and J 6 bases short, with 11 bases between. The CDR3 runs to 14 residues. In germline, CDR1 is SGDLS, CDR2 YYNGEE. The DNA of the CDR3 is TGTGCCAGCAGCGTAGAAGGGTTCGCGGATACGCAGTATTTT. This codes for CASSVEGFADTQYF. The variable domain in full, with the rest retrieved from reference TRBV9 and TRBJ2-3, is DSGVTQTPKHLITATGQRVTLRCSPRSGDLSVYWYQQSLDQGLQFLIQYYNGEERAKGNILERFSAQQFPDLHSELNLSSLELGDSALYFCASSVEGFADTQYFGPGTRLTVL.

V and J are TRBV11-2 and TRBJ2-1, with a tentative D call TRBD2 (6 bases). The CDR3 is 16 residues long. The germline CDR1 and CDR2 sequences are SGHAT and FQNNGV. V gave up 1 base and J gave up 3 bases, with 13 bases separating them. This CDR3 is CASSLGLGAHYNEQFF. The CDR3 coding sequence is TGTGCCAGCAGCTTAGGACTAGGGGCGCACTACAATGAGCAGTTCTTC.

In regard to this clone: Distinct nucleotide sequences in the sample also encode this CDR3. This sequence joins TRBV7-9 and TRBJ2-7; D gene unclear. The CDR3 covers 14 residues. Trimming stripped 5 bases from V and 1 base from J, with 12 bases between. In germline, CDR1 is SEHNR, CDR2 FQNEAQ (reference sequence). The CDR3 here is CASSLTDGSYEQYF. The DNA of the CDR3 is TGTGCCAGCAGCCTTACGGACGGTTCCTACGAGCAGTACTTC.

This clone was counted a few times. The sample contains more than one DNA sequence encoding this CDR3. This sequence joins TRBV9 and TRBJ1-5; no reliable D call. The V end was cut by 0 bases, the J end by 1 base, with 8 bases between. Per the germline V gene, CDR1 is SGDLS and CDR2 is YYNGEE. CDR3 size: 15 residues. The CDR3 spells CASSVGGNSNQPQHF. The DNA of the CDR3 is TGTGCCAGCAGCGTAGGGGGAAACAGCAATCAGCCCCAGCATTTT. Together with reference TRBV9 and TRBJ1-5, the CDR3 gives the full variable domain: DSGVTQTPKHLITATGQRVTLRCSPRSGDLSVYWYQQSLDQGLQFLIQYYNGEERAKGNILERFSAQQFPDLHSELNLSSLELGDSALYFCASSVGGNSNQPQHFGDGTRLSIL.

The chain uses TRBV28 and TRBJ2-4; the D is unclear. V was cut by 7 bases and J by 3 bases, with 10 bases left in between. This CDR3 spans 13 amino acids. The germline CDR1 and CDR2 sequences are MDHEN and SYDVKM. The CDR3, as DNA: TGTGCCAGCAATCTTGGGCGCAAAAACATTCAGTACTTC. This translates into CASNLGRKNIQYF.

The rearrangement links TRBV4-1 to TRBJ2-7; 8 nucleotides match TRBD1. Germline loops: CDR1 MGHRA, CDR2 YSYEKL. Trimming at V came to 1 base and at J to 3 bases, leaving 2 bases not matched to a gene. The CDR3 contains 14 residues. CDR3 DNA sequence: TGCGCCAGCAGCCAAGGTGGGACAGGCTACGAGCAGTACTTC. Protein: CASSQGGTGYEQYF.

The chain is built from TRBV11-2 and TRBJ2-3; possible D gene TRBD2, 6 bases. CDR1 and CDR2 from the germline V gene are SGHAT and FQNNGV. The CDR3 is 16 residues long. Trimming cost V 2 bases and J 8 bases, with 20 bases left between them. CDR3 protein: CASSLQGSYLGGTQYF. The DNA of the CDR3 is TGTGCCAGCAGCTTACAGGGTTCCTATTTGGGGGGTACGCAGTATTTT.

The V and J genes are TRBV15 and TRBJ2-7; TRBD1 matches at 9 bases. The CDR3 is 16 amino acids. With V trimmed by 4 bases and J by 5 bases, 12 bases remained unmatched. Germline CDR1 and CDR2: LNHNV and YYDKDF (reference sequence). In DNA form, the CDR3 reads TGTGCCACCAGCAATCCCTGGGGGACAGGGATCGACGAGCAGTACTTC. Amino acids: CATSNPWGTGIDEQYF.

The chain links TRBV10-2 to TRBJ2-2; D not resolved. V dropped 3 bases and J dropped 3 bases, with 17 bases sitting between them. The germline V gene encodes CDR1 WSHSY and CDR2 SAAADI. The CDR3 has 17 residues. The CDR3 is CASSDFRIPNHTGELFF. DNA of the CDR3: TGCGCCAGCAGTGATTTCCGTATCCCTAACCACACCGGGGAGCTGTTTTTT.

The rearrangement joins TRBV4-1 to TRBJ1-4; D may be TRBD1 (6 bases). Germline V gene sequence: CDR1 MGHRA, CDR2 YSYEKL. The V end lost 4 bases, the J end lost 5 bases, and 11 bases lay between the germline ends. CDR3 length equals 14 residues. CDR3 DNA: TGCGCCAGCAGCCGGGGGCATCGGAATGAAAAACTGTTTTTT. This encodes CASSRGHRNEKLFF.

The chain recombines TRBV7-2 with TRBJ2-7; tentatively, D is TRBD2 (5 bases). The ends were cut back, 8 bases at V and 4 bases at J, with 9 bases in the middle. The CDR3 has 11 residues. Germline assignment: CDR1 SGHTA and CDR2 FQGNSA. CDR3: CASASGYEQYF. The DNA for the CDR3 is TGTGCCAGCGCGAGCGGATACGAGCAGTACTTC.

The chain recombines TRBV30 with TRBJ1-2; D is uncertain. Trimming took off 7 bases at V and 8 bases at J, with 11 bases between the two ends. This CDR3 spans 10 amino acids. Germline values: CDR1 GTSNPN, CDR2 SVGIG (reference sequence). The CDR3 DNA sequence: TGTGCCTCAGAAGCAACGGGCTACACCTTC. Its translation is CASEATGYTF.

This chain connects TRBV5-1 to TRBJ2-3; D ambiguous. V was shortened by 4 bases and J by 0 bases, with 15 bases between the two germline ends. Germline V gives CDR1 SGHRS, CDR2 YFSETQ. This CDR3 spans 16 amino acids. The CDR3 spells CASSPSTAVSTDTQYF. The CDR3 DNA follows: TGCGCCAGCAGCCCCTCGACTGCAGTGAGCACAGATACGCAGTATTTT.

This chain links TRBV6-6 with TRBJ2-1; 12 nucleotides align to TRBD2. V was clipped by 2 bases and J by 10 bases; unmatched bases: 6. The CDR3 has 15 amino acids. In germline, CDR1 is MNHNY, CDR2 SVGAGI (reference sequence). The CDR3 spells CASSYAASGRGEQFF. CDR3 in DNA: TGTGCCAGCAGTTACGCTGCTAGCGGGAGGGGGGAGCAGTTCTTC.

This rearrangement joins TRBV11-3 to TRBJ2-7; TRBD2 is a possible D gene (5 bases). Germline CDR1 is SGHNT and CDR2 is YENEEA. Trimming shortened V by 5 bases and J by 0 bases, and 11 bases separated the two germline ends. The length of the CDR3 is 14 residues. The CDR3, as DNA: TGTGCCAGCAGCCCCGGACTCCGCTCCTACGAGCAGTACTTC. It is translated as CASSPGLRSYEQYF.

This clone was seen a few times. The chain combines TRBV19 with TRBJ1-1; tentative D call: TRBD1 (5 bases). Germline-derived CDR1 and CDR2 are LNHDA and SQIVND (reference sequence). V lost 11 bases and J lost 6, with 19 bases in between. This CDR3 spans 13 amino acids. CDR3 sequence: CAVSRGLGAEAFF. CDR3 nucleotide sequence: TGTGCCGTCTCCCGCGGGTTGGGGGCTGAAGCTTTCTTT.

The gene calls are TRBV25-1 and TRBJ2-5, with 10 bases lining up with TRBD1. J was trimmed by 4 bases and V by 4 bases; bases with no gene match: 6. Germline loops: CDR1 MGHDK, CDR2 SYGVNS. The CDR3 has 15 amino acids. The DNA of the CDR3 is TGTGCCAGCAGTGTAAGGGGACAGGGGAGAGAGACCCAGTACTTC. Translating gives CASSVRGQGRETQYF. The whole variable domain, filled in from reference TRBV25-1 and TRBJ2-5, reads EADIYQTPRYLVIGTGKKITLECSQTMGHDKMYWYQQDPGMELHLIHYSYGVNSTEKGDLSSESTVSRIRTEHFPLTLESARPSHTSQYLCASSVRGQGRETQYFGPGTRLLVL.

This chain uses TRBV10-3 with TRBJ2-3, with D hard to call. This CDR3 is built from 14 residues. The V gene lost 2 bases and the J gene lost 2 bases, with 8 bases spanning the gap. Germline assignment: CDR1 ENHRY and CDR2 SYGVKD. CDR3 sequence reads: CAISERAFTDTQYF. The CDR3 DNA is TGTGCCATCAGTGAGAGGGCCTTCACAGATACGCAGTATTTT.